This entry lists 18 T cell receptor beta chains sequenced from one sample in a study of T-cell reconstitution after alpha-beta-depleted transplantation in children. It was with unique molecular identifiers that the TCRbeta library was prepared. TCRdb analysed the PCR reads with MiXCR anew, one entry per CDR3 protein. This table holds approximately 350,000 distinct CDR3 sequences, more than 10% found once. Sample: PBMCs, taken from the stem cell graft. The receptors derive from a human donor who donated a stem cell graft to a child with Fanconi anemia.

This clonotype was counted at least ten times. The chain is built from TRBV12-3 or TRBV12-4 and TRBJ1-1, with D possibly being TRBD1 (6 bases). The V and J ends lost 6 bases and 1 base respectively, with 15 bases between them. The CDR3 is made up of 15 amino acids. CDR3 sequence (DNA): TGTGCCAGCAGACCCTTTACAGGGACGAACACTGAAGCTTTCTTT. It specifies CASRPFTGTNTEAFF.

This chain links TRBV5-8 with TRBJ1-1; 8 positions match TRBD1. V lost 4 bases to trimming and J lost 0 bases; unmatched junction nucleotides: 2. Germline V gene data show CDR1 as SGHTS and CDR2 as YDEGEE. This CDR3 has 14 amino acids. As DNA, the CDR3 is TGTGCCAGCAGCATGGGACAGGTGAACACTGAAGCTTTCTTT. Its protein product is CASSMGQVNTEAFF.

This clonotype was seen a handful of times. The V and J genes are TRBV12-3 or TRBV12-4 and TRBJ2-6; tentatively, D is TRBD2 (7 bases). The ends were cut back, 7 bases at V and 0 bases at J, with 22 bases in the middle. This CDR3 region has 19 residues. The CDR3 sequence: CASKLVRGPLPSGANVLTF. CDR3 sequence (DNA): TGTGCCAGCAAGCTTGTGCGGGGGCCTCTCCCCTCTGGGGCCAACGTCCTGACTTTC.

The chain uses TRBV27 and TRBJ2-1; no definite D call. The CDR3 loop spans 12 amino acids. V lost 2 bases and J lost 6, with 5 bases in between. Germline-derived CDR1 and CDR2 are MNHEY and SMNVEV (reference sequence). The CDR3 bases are TGTGCCAGCAGTTTAATGGGCAATGAGCAGTTCTTC. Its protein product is CASSLMGNEQFF.

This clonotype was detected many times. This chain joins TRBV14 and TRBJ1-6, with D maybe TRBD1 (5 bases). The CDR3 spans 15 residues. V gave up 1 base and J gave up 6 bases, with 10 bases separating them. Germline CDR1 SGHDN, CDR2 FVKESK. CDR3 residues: CASSQVMTANSPLHF. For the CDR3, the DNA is TGTGCCAGCAGCCAAGTTATGACAGCTAATTCACCCCTCCACTTT.

CDR3 DNA sequence: TGTGCCAGCAGTGAAGCGACCCAGACCCTGGATGAAAAACTGTTTTTT. Protein product: CASSEATQTLDEKLFF. This chain links TRBV2 with TRBJ1-4; the D is unclear. The CDR3 sequence is 16 residues long. The V gene lost 0 bases and the J gene lost 6 bases, with 14 bases spanning the gap. The germline V gene has CDR1 SNHLY and CDR2 FYNNEI.

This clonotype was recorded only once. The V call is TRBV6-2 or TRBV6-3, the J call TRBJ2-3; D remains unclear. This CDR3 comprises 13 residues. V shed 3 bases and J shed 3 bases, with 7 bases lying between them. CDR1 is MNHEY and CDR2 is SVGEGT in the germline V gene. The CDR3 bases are TGTGCCAGCAGTTATCATGGGACAGATACGCAGTATTTT. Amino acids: CASSYHGTDTQYF.

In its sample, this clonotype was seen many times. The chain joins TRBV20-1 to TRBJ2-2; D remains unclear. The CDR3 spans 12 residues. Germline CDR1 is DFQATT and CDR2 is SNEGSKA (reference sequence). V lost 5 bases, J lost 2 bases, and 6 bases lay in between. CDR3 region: CSAFYNTGELFF. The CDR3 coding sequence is TGCAGTGCTTTTTACAACACCGGGGAGCTGTTTTTT.

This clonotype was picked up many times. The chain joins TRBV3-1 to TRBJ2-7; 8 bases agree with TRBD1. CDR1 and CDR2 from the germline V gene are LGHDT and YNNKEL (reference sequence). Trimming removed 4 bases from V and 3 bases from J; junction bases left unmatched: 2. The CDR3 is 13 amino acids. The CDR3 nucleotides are TGTGCCAGCAGCCGAGGACAGGGCTACGAGCAGTACGTC. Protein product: CASSRGQGYEQYV.

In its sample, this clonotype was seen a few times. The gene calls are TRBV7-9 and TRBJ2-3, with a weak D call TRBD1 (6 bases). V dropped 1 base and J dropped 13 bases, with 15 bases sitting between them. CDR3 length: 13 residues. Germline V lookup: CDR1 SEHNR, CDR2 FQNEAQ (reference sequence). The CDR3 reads CASSLDTGTWEYF. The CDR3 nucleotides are TGTGCCAGCAGCTTAGATACCGGGACATGGGAGTATTTT. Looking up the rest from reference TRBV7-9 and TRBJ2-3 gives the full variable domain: DTGVSQNPRHKITKRGQNVTFRCDPISEHNRLYWYRQTLGQGPEFLTYFQNEAQLEKSRLLSDRFSAERPKGSFSTLEIQRTEQGDSAMYLCASSLDTGTWEYFGPGTRLTVL.

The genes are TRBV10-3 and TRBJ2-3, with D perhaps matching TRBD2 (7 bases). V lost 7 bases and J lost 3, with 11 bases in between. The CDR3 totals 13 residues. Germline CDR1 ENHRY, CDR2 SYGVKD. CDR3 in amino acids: CAITEGGTDTQYF. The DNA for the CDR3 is TGTGCCATCACGGAGGGGGGGACAGATACGCAGTATTTT.

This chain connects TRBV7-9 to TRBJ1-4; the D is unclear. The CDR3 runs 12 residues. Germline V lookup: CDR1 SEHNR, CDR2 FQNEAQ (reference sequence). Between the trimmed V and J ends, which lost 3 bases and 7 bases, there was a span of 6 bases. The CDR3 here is CASSFDGEKLFF. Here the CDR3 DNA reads TGTGCCAGCAGCTTCGACGGTGAAAAACTGTTTTTT.

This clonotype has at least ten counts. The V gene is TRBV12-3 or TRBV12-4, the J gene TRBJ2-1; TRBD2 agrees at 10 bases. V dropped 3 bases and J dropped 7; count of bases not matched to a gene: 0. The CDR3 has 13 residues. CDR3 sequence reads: CASSFSGGNEQFF. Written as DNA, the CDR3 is TGTGCCAGCAGTTTTAGCGGGGGGAATGAGCAGTTCTTC.

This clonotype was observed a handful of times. The CDR3 sequence: CSAMPFASSYNEQFF. The CDR3 DNA reads TGCAGTGCCATGCCTTTTGCGAGCTCCTACAATGAGCAGTTCTTC. The chain combines TRBV20-1 with TRBJ2-1; the D is unclear. Germline assignment: CDR1 DFQATT and CDR2 SNEGSKA (reference sequence). This CDR3 region has 15 residues. Trimming stripped 6 bases from V and 0 bases from J, with 15 bases between.

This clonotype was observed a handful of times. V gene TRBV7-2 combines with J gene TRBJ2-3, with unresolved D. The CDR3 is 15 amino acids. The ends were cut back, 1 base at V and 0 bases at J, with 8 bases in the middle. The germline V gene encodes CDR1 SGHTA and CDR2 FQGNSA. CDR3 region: CASSLDVPSTDTQYF. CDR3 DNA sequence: TGTGCCAGCAGCTTAGATGTGCCTAGCACAGATACGCAGTATTTT.

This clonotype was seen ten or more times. The CDR3 nucleotides read TGTGCCAGCAGTTTTACCGGGGACACTGAAGCTTTCTTT. It codes for CASSFTGDTEAFF. V is TRBV7-2 and J is TRBJ1-1, with D unresolved. This CDR3 comprises 13 residues. Trimming left V 6 bases short and J 3 bases short, with 11 bases between. Germline V gene lookup returns CDR1 SGHTA and CDR2 FQGNSA.

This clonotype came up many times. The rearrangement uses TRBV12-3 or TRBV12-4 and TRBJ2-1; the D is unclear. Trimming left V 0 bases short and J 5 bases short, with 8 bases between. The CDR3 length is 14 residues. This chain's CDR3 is CASSLARPHNEQFF. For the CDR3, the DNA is TGTGCCAGCAGTTTAGCGAGGCCGCACAATGAGCAGTTCTTC.

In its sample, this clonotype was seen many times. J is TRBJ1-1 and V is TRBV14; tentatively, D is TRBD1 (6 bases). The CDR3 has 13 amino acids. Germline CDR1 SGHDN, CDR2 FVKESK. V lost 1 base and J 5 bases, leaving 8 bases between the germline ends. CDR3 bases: TGTGCCAGCAGCCAAGGGAGGGGGACTGAAGCTTTCTTT. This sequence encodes CASSQGRGTEAFF.